These T cell receptor beta chains were read from a single sample in a study of T cell responses to AZD1222 COVID-19 vaccine. Method: immunoSEQ multiplex PCR; TCRdb's copy keeps in-frame clones and lacks some. The sample includes 150,000 or so clones, nearly 95% of them seen just once. Source: peripheral blood, taken 28 days after the second AZD1222 dose. These receptors all stem from an adult who received the AZD1222 COVID-19 vaccine. Each CDR3 is given with its conserved first and last residue. D genes are given only for firm matches. Size values are once, few and many counts, or a class for expanded clones, and some rows have none.

TRBV5-1,.,TRBJ1-1,.,CASSLAGPGDTEAFF,TGCGCCAGCAGCTTGGCAGGCCCCGGGGACACTGAAGCTTTCTTT
TRBV5-6,.,TRBJ2-7,TRBD1,CASSFGDRSSSYEQYF,TGTGCCAGCAGCTTCGGGGACAGATCGAGCTCCTACGAGCAGTACTTC
TRBV27,.,TRBJ1-2,.,CASSSRGGRGYTF,TGTGCCAGCAGTAGCCGAGGGGGAAGAGGCTACACCTTC
TRBV4-1,.,TRBJ2-1,.,CASSPRGSGSYNEQFF,TGCGCCAGCAGCCCCCGGGGTAGCGGTTCCTACAATGAGCAGTTCTTC
TRBV3-1/TRBV3-2,.,TRBJ2-2,TRBD2,CASSPTRTSGNGELFF,TGTGCCAGCAGCCCGACTCGGACTAGCGGAAACGGGGAGCTGTTTTTT
TRBV19,.,TRBJ1-5,.,CASSIQGSNQPQHF,TGTGCCAGTAGTATTCAGGGAAGCAATCAGCCCCAGCATTTT
TRBV20-1,once,TRBJ2-1,.,CSAYGDEQFF,TGCAGTGCGTACGGCGATGAGCAGTTCTTC
TRBV18,.,TRBJ2-7,TRBD2,CASSPGTSGNEQYF,TGTGCCAGCTCACCCGGGACTAGCGGCAACGAGCAGTACTTC
TRBV13,.,TRBJ1-3,TRBD1,CASARDRRISGNTIYF,TGTGCCAGCGCAAGGGACAGGAGGATCTCTGGAAACACCATATATTTT
TRBV16,.,TRBJ2-1,.,CASSQSSGAYHYNEQFF,TGTGCCAGCAGCCAATCGTCGGGGGCTTATCACTACAATGAGCAGTTCTTC
TRBV18,.,TRBJ1-3,.,CASSPGNTIYF,TGTGCCAGCTCCCCTGGAAACACCATATATTTT
TRBV29-1,.,TRBJ2-7,.,CSVGEGQKKYF,TGCAGCGTTGGTGAAGGTCAAAAGAAGTACTTC
TRBV3-1/TRBV3-2,.,TRBJ2-7,TRBD2,CASSQDTLAGVGQYF,TGTGCCAGCAGCCAAGATACCCTAGCGGGAGTTGGGCAGTACTTC
TRBV11-2,.,TRBJ2-7,.,CASSFQAVSYEQYF,TGTGCCAGCAGCTTCCAGGCAGTCTCCTACGAGCAGTACTTC
TRBV7-9,few,TRBJ1-2,.,CASSSQGVSGYTF,TGTGCCAGCAGCTCACAGGGAGTGAGCGGCTACACCTTC
TRBV7-9,.,TRBJ1-2,.,CASSQERGPGNYGYTF,TGTGCCAGCAGCCAAGAGAGGGGCCCGGGCAACTATGGCTACACCTTC
TRBV5-4,.,TRBJ1-2,.,CASSLVGREGYTF,TGTGCCAGCAGCTTGGTCGGCAGGGAAGGCTACACCTTC
TRBV6-6,few,TRBJ2-2,.,CASSYSETGELFF,TGTGCCAGCAGTTACAGTGAGACCGGGGAGCTGTTTTTT
TRBV4-2,.,TRBJ1-1,.,CASSPLGLNTEAFF,TGTGCCAGCAGCCCTCTCGGGTTGAACACTGAAGCTTTCTTT
TRBV15,.,TRBJ2-7,.,CATSRDPGRSYEQYF,TGTGCCACCAGCAGAGACCCGGGACGATCCTACGAGCAGTACTTC
TRBV11-1,.,TRBJ2-6,.,CASSLGSGANVLTF,TGTGCCAGCAGCTTGGGCTCTGGGGCCAACGTCCTGACTTTC
TRBV30,.,TRBJ2-5,.,CAWSGAQGETQYF,TGTGCCTGGAGCGGCGCACAGGGAGAGACCCAGTACTTC
TRBV18,few,TRBJ2-7,TRBD2,CASSPRASGVYEQYF,TGTGCCAGCTCACCAAGGGCTAGCGGGGTATACGAGCAGTACTTC
TRBV7-7,once,TRBJ1-4,.,CASSPAPSVGSNEKLFF,TGTGCTAGCAGCCCGGCCCCCTCCGTGGGCAGTAATGAAAAACTGTTTTTT
TRBV15,.,TRBJ2-1,TRBD2,CATSRRTSGSHEQFF,TGTGCCACCAGCAGAAGGACTAGCGGGAGTCATGAGCAGTTCTTC
TRBV5-1,.,TRBJ2-2,.,CASSLRQDTGELFF,TGCGCCAGCAGCTTAAGACAGGACACCGGGGAGCTGTTTTTT
TRBV5-1,.,TRBJ2-1,TRBD1,CASSLGTGRNEQFF,TGCGCCAGCAGCTTGGGGACAGGGAGGAATGAGCAGTTCTTC
TRBV2,.,TRBJ1-1,TRBD1,CASRGTGLTEAFF,TGTGCCAGCAGGGGGACAGGTCTGACTGAAGCTTTCTTT
TRBV19,.,TRBJ2-7,TRBD1,CASSLDRGRNEQYF,TGTGCCAGTAGTCTGGACAGGGGGCGCAACGAGCAGTACTTC
TRBV13,.,TRBJ1-1,.,CASHLRGGTEAFF,TGTGCCAGCCATCTCAGGGGAGGCACTGAAGCTTTCTTT
TRBV27,.,TRBJ1-4,.,CASRMRQGLGNEKLFF,TGTGCCAGCAGGATGCGCCAGGGTTTGGGTAATGAAAAACTGTTTTTT
TRBV5-1,.,TRBJ2-2,TRBD2,CASGSGRAGGELFF,TGCGCCAGCGGAAGCGGGAGGGCCGGCGGGGAGCTGTTTTTT
TRBV27,.,TRBJ1-6,.,CASKWAANSPLHF,TGTGCCAGCAAATGGGCAGCCAATTCACCCCTCCACTTT
TRBV6-5,.,TRBJ1-5,.,CASSPRQVTNQPQHF,TGTGCCAGCAGTCCAAGACAGGTAACGAATCAGCCCCAGCATTTT
TRBV7-2,.,TRBJ1-6,.,CASSLAGLSSYNSPLHF,TGTGCCAGCAGCTTAGCCGGGCTGAGCTCCTATAATTCACCCCTCCACTTT
TRBV10-3,.,TRBJ1-2,.,CAIWDSNRVGGGYTF,TGTGCCATCTGGGATTCGAACAGGGTAGGAGGTGGCTACACCTTC
TRBV6-5,.,TRBJ2-5,TRBD1,CASSYGGQGRETQYF,TGTGCCAGCAGTTACGGGGGACAGGGAAGGGAGACCCAGTACTTC
TRBV18,.,TRBJ1-1,.,CASSPNGRGAEAFF,TGTGCCAGCTCACCAAATGGGAGAGGGGCTGAAGCTTTCTTT
TRBV7-9,.,TRBJ2-7,.,CASSLDPSPYEQYF,TGTGCCAGCAGCTTAGACCCGTCCCCCTACGAGCAGTACTTC
TRBV7-2,.,TRBJ1-3,.,CASSLAGSSFSGNTIYF,TGTGCCAGCAGCTTAGCAGGCTCCAGCTTCTCTGGAAACACCATATATTTT
TRBV4-1,.,TRBJ1-4,.,CASSQDRARGGTNEKLFF,TGCGCCAGCAGCCAAGATCGTGCGAGAGGGGGGACTAATGAAAAACTGTTTTTT
TRBV29-1,.,TRBJ1-1,.,CSAGGAFF,TGCAGCGCGGGAGGGGCTTTCTTT
TRBV19,.,TRBJ1-1,.,CASRAWRGNTEAFF,TGTGCCAGTAGAGCCTGGAGGGGGAACACTGAAGCTTTCTTT
TRBV7-8,.,TRBJ1-2,.,CASSLEARTYGYTF,TGTGCCAGCAGCTTAGAGGCCAGAACGTATGGCTACACCTTC
TRBV27,.,TRBJ2-7,TRBD2,CASRGTSGRFRYEQYF,TGTGCCAGCAGGGGGACTAGCGGGAGATTCAGGTACGAGCAGTACTTC
TRBV11-2,.,TRBJ2-1,.,CASSLDSYNEQFF,TGTGCCAGCAGCTTAGACAGTTACAATGAGCAGTTCTTC
TRBV3-1/TRBV3-2,.,TRBJ1-2,.,CASSQFRAILGGGYTF,TGTGCCAGCAGCCAATTCCGGGCCATTCTGGGTGGTGGCTACACCTTC
TRBV7-9,.,TRBJ2-2,.,CASSLKGPDTGELFF,TGTGCCAGCAGCTTAAAGGGGCCCGACACCGGGGAGCTGTTTTTT
TRBV27,.,TRBJ2-1,TRBD2,CASSTLTSGRWEQFF,TGTGCCAGCAGTACCTTGACTAGCGGGAGATGGGAGCAGTTCTTC
TRBV10-3,.,TRBJ2-3,TRBD2,CAIGPSGGTDTQYF,TGTGCCATCGGACCTAGCGGAGGCACAGATACGCAGTATTTT